This TCR beta chain came from a study of blood T cells in healthy people across ages. Comments on this clonotype: Its specificity is not known.

The use of a sample-barcoded 5' primer and a J-beta primer mix characterized a second PCR of roughly 7 to 12 cycles. Each cDNA molecule, via a template-switch adaptor with 12 random nucleotides, was tagged. Using its own MiXCR run on the 5' RACE reads, TCRdb lists one record per CDR3 protein. This table has 650,000 to 1,000,000 distinct CDR3 sequences, about 34% appearing once. Trimming removed 4 bases at V and 2 bases at J, with 12 bases between. Germline-derived CDR1 and CDR2 are SGHNT and YYREEE (reference sequence). CDR3 length: 14 amino acids. Total RNA extracted from each sample amounted to at least 5.5 micrograms. Study results and limitations: Possibly confounding the expanded clonotype changes was the fact that donor CMV status was unknown.

The specimen sequenced was blood. The chain carries TRBV5-4 and TRBJ1-2; tentatively, D is TRBD1 (5 bases). The receptor was isolated from a young man in good health. The CDR3 sequence is CASSTRAGNYGYTF. The DNA of the CDR3 is TGTGCCAGCAGCACCAGGGCCGGAAACTATGGCTACACCTTC.